The clone carrying this TCR beta chain was seen ten or more times. Time point indicated: longitudinal time-point 2. This sample is part of a study of neurological immune-mediated disorders. Germline V gives CDR1 MRHNA, CDR2 SNTAGT. There are 15 residues in the CDR3. V was pared by 0 bases and J by 4 bases, with 11 bases between. TCRdb redid the calling of the 5' RACE reads with MiXCR, one entry per CDR3 protein. This table has more than 55,000 distinct CDR3 sequences, more than 7.5% appearing once. Material for sequencing was PBMCs. The rearrangement uses TRBV6-4 and TRBJ2-3, with D perhaps matching TRBD1 or TRBD2 (6 bases each). This clonotype originated in a young man in good health. The CDR3 region is CASSDSNGGADTQYF. As DNA, the CDR3 is TGTGCCAGCAGTGACTCGAACGGGGGCGCAGATACGCAGTATTTT.